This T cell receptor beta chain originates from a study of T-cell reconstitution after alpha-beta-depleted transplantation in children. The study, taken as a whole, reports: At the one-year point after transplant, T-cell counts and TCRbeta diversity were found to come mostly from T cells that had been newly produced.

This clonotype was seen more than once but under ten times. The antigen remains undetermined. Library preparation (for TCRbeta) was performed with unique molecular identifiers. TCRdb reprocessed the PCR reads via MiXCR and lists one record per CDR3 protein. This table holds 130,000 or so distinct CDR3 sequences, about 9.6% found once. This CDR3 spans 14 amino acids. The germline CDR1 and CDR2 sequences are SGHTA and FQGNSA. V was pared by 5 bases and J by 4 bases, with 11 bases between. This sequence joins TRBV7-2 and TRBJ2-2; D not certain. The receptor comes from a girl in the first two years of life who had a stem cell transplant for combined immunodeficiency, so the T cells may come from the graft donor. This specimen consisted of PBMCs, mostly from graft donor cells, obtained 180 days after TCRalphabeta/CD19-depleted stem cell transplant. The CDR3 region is CASSLVGITGELFF. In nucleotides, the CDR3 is TGTGCCAGCAGCCTAGTAGGGATCACCGGGGAGCTGTTTTTT.